Sequencing of this TCR beta chain was carried out in a study of blood T cells in healthy people across ages. In its sample, this clonotype was seen a few times. Germline lookup yields CDR1 SNHLY and CDR2 FYNNEI. V was clipped by 5 bases and J by 2 bases, with 17 bases between them. The CDR3 is made up of 16 amino acids. Through a sample-barcoded 5' primer and a J-beta primer mix, a second PCR was run for roughly 6 to 12 cycles. Via MiXCR, TCRdb re-called the 5' RACE reads, giving one row per CDR3 protein. The table lists 950,000 to 1,200,000 distinct CDR3 sequences, about two fifths of them singletons.

This rearrangement joins TRBV2 to TRBJ2-3, with TRBD1 as a possible D gene (5 bases). The sequence derives from a man younger than 35 in good health. Sequencing was performed on blood. CDR3 sequence reads: CASSPSDTRLTDTQYF. The DNA of the CDR3 is TGTGCCAGCAGTCCCTCGGACACTCGACTCACAGATACGCAGTATTTT.